This T cell receptor beta chain was sequenced in a study of T cells expressing NK-cell markers. Reanalyzing the 5' RACE reads, TCRdb keeps one entry per CDR3 protein, without DNA. Recorded for this sample: fewer than 400,000 distinct CDR3 sequences. Looked up from germline, CDR1 is MNHNS and CDR2 is SASEGT. CDR3 size: 14 residues. Sample: blood T cells: a sorted CD56 or NKG2C T cell subset, CD4+ or CD8+ T cells, or bulk PBMC T cells (not recorded which). This sequence was found in a man aged 18-75 years in good health. The chain links TRBV6-1 to TRBJ2-5; TCRdb's D gene call, TRBD2, goes unchecked for lack of DNA. CDR3 sequence reads: CATRTGTSSGTQYF.